Ten or more counts support the clone carrying this TCR beta chain. The antigen is undetermined. TCR beta cDNA was reverse-transcribed from about 500 ng of total RNA. The reaction used a constant-region primer and ProtoScript II reverse transcriptase. Three nested multiplex PCR rounds, a slightly modified ARM-PCR method, built the TCR beta libraries. The first two PCR rounds, around 10 cycles each, used TRBV1-TRBV30 forward primers and a C-beta reverse primer. In TCRdb, the multiplex PCR reads were re-called with MiXCR into one record per CDR3 protein. The sample has 330,000 or so distinct CDR3 sequences, roughly 61% seen once. These data originate in a study of tumor-infiltrating lymphocytes in primary liver carcinoma. Trimming removed 4 bases at V and 2 bases at J, with 7 bases between. Germline CDR1 and CDR2: WNHNN and SYGVQD (reference sequence). The CDR3 is 13 amino acids. Study-wide points: For tumor-adjacent and tumor-blood pairs, overlap was less than that seen for tumor region pairs.

The source of the blood RNA was unsorted whole blood, and germline DNA was extracted as well. This sequence originates from a man aged 40-55 years with primary liver carcinoma and hepatitis B virus infection. The chain couples TRBV10-1 to TRBJ2-3, with D possibly matching TRBD2 (5 bases). Sequenced material: peripheral blood. CDR3 loop: CASSGTPTDTQYF. CDR3 nucleotides: TGCGCCAGCAGTGGGACTCCCACAGATACGCAGTATTTT.